Described below is a single T cell receptor beta chain sequence and its context. Using immunoSEQ multiplex PCR, the repertoire was profiled, and TCRdb retains in-frame clones only, with some absent. The data show 200,000 to 250,000 clones, roughly 94% seen once. The sample originates from a study of control samples from healthy donors and cancer patients. The ends lost 2 bases at V and 5 bases at J; junction bases unmatched: 7. This CDR3 has 16 residues. CDR1 and CDR2 from the germline V gene are SNHLY and FYNNEI. The V gene is TRBV2, the J gene TRBJ2-1; 9 nucleotides match TRBD1. Sequencing was performed on blood. This TCR derives from a man in his forties or fifties in good health. The CDR3 DNA is TGTGCCAGCAGTGAAAGGACAGGGGTGGGGCACAATGAGCAGTTCTTC. This gives the protein CASSERTGVGHNEQFF.